The rows below give T cell receptor beta chains drawn from one sample of a study of beta chain features in type 1 diabetes. The data were produced by immunoSEQ multiplex PCR, yet TCRdb's version contains in-frame clones alone and is incomplete. The sample lists 900,000 or so clones, 15% to 20% seen once, with about 0.025% in the top ten. Material for sequencing was naive CD4+ T cells from blood. All receptors come from a woman aged 18-30 years in good health. Each CDR3 is given with its conserved first and last residue. A D gene is named only where the DNA matches it firmly. Size tells how often a clone was seen (once, few, many) or the class of an expanded clone, and some rows leave it out.

clone_size	v_call	j_call	d_call	cdr3_nt	cdr3_aa
.	TRBV4-2	TRBJ2-3	.	TGTGCCAGCAGCCAAGAGTTTACAGATACGCAGTATTTT	CASSQEFTDTQYF
.	TRBV7-9	TRBJ1-1	.	TGTGCCAGCAGCACCCGGAGGGGAGCGGACACTGAAGCTTTCTTT	CASSTRRGADTEAFF
.	TRBV25-1	TRBJ2-7	.	TGTGCCAGCAGTGAATTTTCGGCTGTCGAGCAGTACTTC	CASSEFSAVEQYF
few	TRBV6-6	TRBJ2-4	.	TGTGCCAGCGGTGTGCAGGGGAGAACCAAAAACATTCAGTACTTC	CASGVQGRTKNIQYF
.	TRBV5-1	TRBJ2-3	.	TGCGCCAGCAGCTTCCGACCCCGAGAGGTAGCCAAGCCCGTGGGCACAGATACGCAGTATTTT	CASSFRPREVAKPVGTDTQYF
.	TRBV11-1	TRBJ2-7	.	TGTGCCAGCAGCCTAGTTGGGTGGAGCGAGCAGTACTTC	CASSLVGWSEQYF
few	TRBV5-5	TRBJ2-7	.	TGTGCCAGCAGTCTCCAGTCTCATACTGAGCAGTACTTC	CASSLQSHTEQYF
.	TRBV18	TRBJ2-3	.	TGTGCCAGCTCACCAAGTTCTGGCACAGATACGCAGTATTTT	CASSPSSGTDTQYF
many	TRBV14	TRBJ2-1	.	TGTGCCAGCAGCCAGCTTATAGCGGACCCAGCGTTCTTC	CASSQLIADPAFF
.	TRBV29-1	TRBJ2-7	.	TGCAGCGTTGGACTATCCTACGAGCAGTACTTC	CSVGLSYEQYF
few	TRBV18	TRBJ2-1	.	TGTGCCAGCTCACCACCGTCGGCAAATGAGCAGTTCTTC	CASSPPSANEQFF
few	TRBV7-6	TRBJ2-7	.	TGTGCCAGCAGCCCCCGGGACGTATCTAACGAGCAGTACTTC	CASSPRDVSNEQYF
.	TRBV9	TRBJ2-5	.	TGTGCCAGCATGGGTGGGACCCAGTACTTC	CASMGGTQYF
.	TRBV18	TRBJ2-7	TRBD2	TGTGCCAGCTCACCACAACTAGCGGGCTTCTACGAGCAGTACTTC	CASSPQLAGFYEQYF
few	TRBV4-2	TRBJ2-3	TRBD2	TGTGCCAGCAGCCAAGACCCTAGCGGAAGGACAGATACGCAGTATTTT	CASSQDPSGRTDTQYF
few	TRBV23-1	TRBJ2-7	.	TGCGCCAGCAGTCAGCAGGGGTTGCGGTCCTACGAGCAGTACTTC	CASSQQGLRSYEQYF
.	TRBV4-2	TRBJ2-5	.	TGTGCCAGCAGCCAAGATCGACTAGTACCGGAGACCCAGTACTTC	CASSQDRLVPETQYF
many	TRBV21-1	TRBJ2-1	.	TGTGCCAGCAGCCGGCAGAACAATGAGCAGTTCTTC	CASSRQNNEQFF
.	TRBV4-2	TRBJ1-3	.	TGTGCCAGCAGCCAAGATATCGCAGTCTCTGGAAACACCATATATTTT	CASSQDIAVSGNTIYF
.	TRBV19	TRBJ1-1	.	TGTGCCGGCCGGGGCCGCGGCACTGAAGCTTTCTTT	CAGRGRGTEAFF
.	TRBV11-3	TRBJ2-1	.	TGTGCCAGCAGCTTTGGCGGGACGAACAATGAGCAGTTCTTC	CASSFGGTNNEQFF
.	TRBV9	TRBJ2-2	.	TGTGCCAGCAGCGGGGGACTTCACACCGGGGAGCTGTTTTTT	CASSGGLHTGELFF
few	TRBV11-2	TRBJ2-3	TRBD2	TGTGCCAGCAGCTTCTCGGGAGGGAGCACAGATACGCAGTATTTT	CASSFSGGSTDTQYF
few	TRBV20-1	TRBJ1-1	.	TGCAGTGCTGGACACGGGACAGAAGCTTTCTTT	CSAGHGTEAFF
few	TRBV5-1	TRBJ2-5	.	TGCGCCAGCAGCTTGGGGCAGGGAAACAAAGAGACCCAGTACTTC	CASSLGQGNKETQYF
few	TRBV6-6	TRBJ2-7	TRBD1	TGTGCCAGCAGTTACGACAGGGTAGCGGAGCAGTACTTC	CASSYDRVAEQYF
few	TRBV4-3	TRBJ2-5	.	TGCGCCAGCAGCCAAGGAAGGGTGGAGAAAGAGACCCAGTACTTC	CASSQGRVEKETQYF
few	TRBV27	TRBJ2-5	TRBD2	TGTGCCAGCAGTTTAAGGTGGGGCCGACTAGCGGGAGGATGGCAGACCCAGTACTTC	CASSLRWGRLAGGWQTQYF
.	TRBV7-9	TRBJ2-1	.	TGTGCCAGCAGCTCCTCGGTCAATGAGCAGTTCTTC	CASSSSVNEQFF
.	TRBV7-2	TRBJ1-1	.	TGTGCCAGCAGCTTTCGACAGACCATGAACACTGAAGCTTTCTTT	CASSFRQTMNTEAFF
few	TRBV18	TRBJ2-5	.	TGTGCCAGCTCACCTCAGGGGCTCCAAGAGACCCAGTACTTC	CASSPQGLQETQYF
.	TRBV5-1	TRBJ2-1	.	TGCGCCAGCACCCAACGTACGGGCGATGAGCAGTTCTTC	CASTQRTGDEQFF
few	TRBV14	TRBJ2-5	.	TGTGCCAGCAGCCGAGACCACCGGGGTTTGGAGACCCAGTACTTC	CASSRDHRGLETQYF
.	TRBV6-5	TRBJ2-5	.	TGTGCCAGCAGTTACGCTCAAGAGACCCAGTACTTC	CASSYAQETQYF
.	TRBV7-2	TRBJ2-1	.	TGTGCCAGCAAACCGCAACCGGGATTCAGCTCCTACAATGAGCAGTTCTTC	CASKPQPGFSSYNEQFF
few	TRBV5-4	TRBJ2-3	TRBD2	TGTGCCAGCAGCCCGCGAAGCAGTATCACTAGCGGGGAGAACACAGATACGCAGTATTTT	CASSPRSSITSGENTDTQYF
few	TRBV19	TRBJ2-2	TRBD2	TGTGCCAGTAGGGGACTAGCGGCGAACACCGGGGAGCTGTTTTTT	CASRGLAANTGELFF
.	TRBV9	TRBJ1-5	.	TGTGCCAGCAGCGAAATACCAGGAGTGGGTTTCAATCAGCCCCAGCATTTT	CASSEIPGVGFNQPQHF
few	TRBV5-6	TRBJ2-1	.	TGTGCCAGCAGCTTGGTCTCGGGGCAATCTGAGCAGTTCTTC	CASSLVSGQSEQFF
.	TRBV28	TRBJ2-1	TRBD1	TGTGCCAGCGTTGGACAGGGCTACAATGAGCAGTTCTTC	CASVGQGYNEQFF
.	TRBV7-2	TRBJ2-7	.	TGTGCCAGCAGCTTAGCTAGCCATCGGGACGAGCAGTACTTC	CASSLASHRDEQYF